This entry lists 24 T cell receptor beta chains sequenced from one sample in a study of a mutant IDH1 vaccine in newly diagnosed glioma. The time point is: baseline, week 1 (first vaccination visit). Treatment defined: pre-vaccination baseline after standard-of-care therapy. Assay used: immunoSEQ multiplex PCR; TCRdb lists only in-frame clones, some missing. The sample records tens of thousands of clones, 82% being singletons. The specimen comprised PBMCs, sampled from a glioma patient treated with radiotherapy, temozolomide or both. The origin of the receptors is a man aged 40-49 years with glioma. Some clones in this sample may be carry-over from other donors' samples.

This clone was counted between two and nine times. The chain carries TRBV29-1 and TRBJ1-4; no definite D call. Per germline, CDR1 SQVTM and CDR2 ANQGSEA. V lost 3 bases to trimming and J lost 10 bases, with 15 bases between them. The CDR3 covers 13 residues. CDR3 in amino acids: CSVEAAVRGKLFF. CDR3 nucleotide sequence: TGCAGCGTTGAGGCAGCAGTAAGAGGAAAACTGTTTTTT.

The chain has TRBV2 and TRBJ1-5, with TRBD1 identical over 9 bases. This CDR3 comprises 13 residues. With 7 bases clipped from V and 7 bases from J, the junction kept 5 bases outside the gene matches. The germline gives CDR1 SNHLY, CDR2 FYNNEI. CDR3 sequence reads: CASNRDRDQPQHF. CDR3 bases: TGTGCCAGCAACCGGGACAGGGACCAGCCCCAGCATTTT. The variable domain in full, with the rest retrieved from reference TRBV2 and TRBJ1-5, is EPEVTQTPSHQVTQMGQEVILRCVPISNHLYFYWYRQILGQKVEFLVSFYNNEISEKSEIFDDQFSVERPDGSNFTLKIRSTKLEDSAMYFCASNRDRDQPQHFGDGTRLSIL.

This clone was counted a few times. CDR3 sequence: CASFRVNYGYTF. CDR3 bases: TGTGCCAGCTTCCGAGTAAACTATGGCTACACCTTC. This rearrangement joins TRBV2 to TRBJ1-2; no clear D. V lost 8 bases to trimming and J lost 2 bases, with 9 bases between them. Germline values: CDR1 SNHLY, CDR2 FYNNEI. The CDR3 loop spans 12 amino acids.

The gene calls are TRBV4-2 and TRBJ1-6, with TRBD1 as a possible D gene (5 bases). CDR1 is LGHNA and CDR2 is YNFKEQ in the germline V gene. The CDR3 contains 15 residues. Trimming took off 5 bases at V and 9 bases at J, with 17 bases between the two ends. The CDR3 loop is CASSNSPGQGSPLHF. The CDR3 DNA is TGTGCCAGCAGCAACTCGCCAGGGCAAGGTTCACCCCTCCACTTT.

This clone was found a few times. V gene TRBV6-5 combines with J gene TRBJ1-4; 10 nucleotides agree with TRBD1. Germline V gene data show CDR1 as MNHEY and CDR2 as SVGAGI. This CDR3 has 13 residues. With 10 bases clipped from V and 7 bases from J, the junction kept 6 bases outside the gene matches. Here the CDR3 reads CATSGTGVEKLFF. CDR3 nucleotide sequence: TGTGCCACCTCGGGGACAGGGGTTGAAAAACTGTTTTTT.

This sequence joins TRBV10-1 and TRBJ1-6, with no clear D. Germline V gene sequence: CDR1 WNHNN, CDR2 SYGVQD (reference sequence). V was shortened by 6 bases and J by 9 bases, with 12 bases between the two germline ends. This CDR3 is built from 13 residues. CDR3 nucleotide sequence: TGCGCCAGCAGAGCGGATGGTGGTTCACCCCTCCACTTT. Encoded protein: CASRADGGSPLHF.

This chain joins TRBV2 and TRBJ2-1, with 10 positions matching TRBD2. Unmatched junction bases numbered 12, after V lost 6 bases and J lost 10 bases. This CDR3 has 15 amino acids. The germline V gene has CDR1 SNHLY and CDR2 FYNNEI. CDR3 coding DNA: TGTGCCAGCAGCCCGCTGAGCGGGGGGGCCGGGGAGCAGTTCTTC. This gives the protein CASSPLSGGAGEQFF.

V gene TRBV30 combines with J gene TRBJ1-6, with TRBD1 as a possible D gene (6 bases). CDR1 and CDR2 from the germline V gene are GTSNPN and SVGIG (reference sequence). CDR3 length equals 15 residues. V lost 4 bases and J 9 bases, leaving 19 bases between the germline ends. CDR3 nucleotides: TGTGCCTGGACTATTTTAAGGGGGAGGAGTTCACCCCTCCACTTT. It translates to CAWTILRGRSSPLHF.

The CDR3 DNA reads TGTGCCAGCAGCCCCGTCGGCGGGGGGCGGTCCTACGAGCAGTACTTC. It codes for CASSPVGGGRSYEQYF. The chain joins TRBV6-6 to TRBJ2-7; 8 bases line up with TRBD2. This CDR3 is 16 amino acids long. The germline V gene has CDR1 MNHNY and CDR2 SVGAGI (reference sequence). V lost 6 bases, J lost 1 base, and 11 bases stayed unmatched.

The chain links TRBV10-1 to TRBJ1-1; tentative D call: TRBD1 (5 bases). This CDR3 is built from 13 residues. From germline, CDR1 is WNHNN and CDR2 SYGVQD (reference sequence). Trimming stripped 8 bases from V and 4 bases from J, with 14 bases between. The CDR3 nucleotides are TGCGCCAGCCAAGGGGTGGCGAGCACTGAAGCTTTCTTT. This encodes CASQGVASTEAFF.

The chain has TRBV6-1 and TRBJ1-5; D ambiguous. CDR3 length: 13 residues. V lost 4 bases, J lost 6 bases, and 10 bases lay in between. Germline CDR1 is MNHNS and CDR2 is SASEGT. The CDR3 nucleotides are TGTGCCAGCAGTGCCATTTCAGGTCAGCCCCAGCATTTT. The encoded protein is CASSAISGQPQHF.

The chain has TRBV5-1 and TRBJ1-5; no clear D gene. This CDR3 comprises 14 residues. The germline V and J ends were trimmed by 4 bases and 3 bases, with 11 bases remaining between them. Germline V gives CDR1 SGHRS, CDR2 YFSETQ. In nucleotides, the CDR3 is TGCGCCAGCAGCCCCACCGGGAACAATCAGCCCCAGCATTTT. It yields the protein CASSPTGNNQPQHF.

This clone has just a few counts. The chain links TRBV6-1 to TRBJ1-1, with D unclear. The germline V and J ends were trimmed by 11 bases and 6 bases, with 10 bases remaining between them. The CDR3 runs 10 residues. The germline gives CDR1 MNHNS, CDR2 SASEGT. Here the CDR3 DNA reads TGTGCCTTGGGGTCGGCTGAAGCTTTCTTT. Protein: CALGSAEAFF.

This clone came up a few times. The chain's CDR3 is CASSPLKGGIGETQYF. The DNA for the CDR3 is TGTGCCAGCAGCCCGCTGAAGGGGGGCATTGGAGAGACCCAGTACTTC. The chain is built from TRBV5-4 and TRBJ2-5; D may match TRBD1 or TRBD2 (6 bases each). This CDR3 is 16 amino acids long. V lost 4 bases and J lost 4, with 20 bases in between. Germline CDR1 SGHNT, CDR2 YYREEE (reference sequence).

The chain has TRBV15 and TRBJ2-7, with unresolved D. The CDR3 runs 14 residues. The V and J ends lost 0 bases and 4 bases respectively, with 10 bases between them. CDR1 and CDR2 (germline): LNHNV, YYDKDF (reference sequence). In nucleotides, the CDR3 is TGTGCCACCAGCAGAGAAGACATCCCGTACGAGCAGTACTTC. It translates to CATSREDIPYEQYF.

The gene calls are TRBV29-1 and TRBJ2-2; D is perhaps TRBD1 (7 bases). Trimming stripped 5 bases from V and 3 bases from J, with 13 bases between. The CDR3 spans 14 residues. From germline, CDR1 is SQVTM and CDR2 ANQGSEA. The CDR3, as DNA: TGCAGCGTTCGGGTCAGGGGGGACACCGGGGAGCTGTTTTTT. Encoded protein: CSVRVRGDTGELFF.

The chain has TRBV29-1 and TRBJ2-7; D possibly corresponds to TRBD2 (5 bases). The V gene's germline CDR1 is SQVTM and CDR2 ANQGSEA. CDR3 length equals 14 residues. V gave up 4 bases and J gave up 0 bases, with 13 bases separating them. The chain's CDR3 is CSVVGGSSSYEQYF. CDR3 nucleotides: TGCAGCGTTGTGGGCGGGTCTAGCTCCTACGAGCAGTACTTC.

The rearrangement uses TRBV6-5 and TRBJ1-6; tentative D call: TRBD1 (5 bases). Germline V gene sequence: CDR1 MNHEY, CDR2 SVGAGI. V was cut by 6 bases and J by 4 bases, with 10 bases left in between. There are 14 residues in the CDR3. The chain's CDR3 is CASRPGRYNSPLHF. The DNA for the CDR3 is TGTGCCAGCAGGCCGGGACGGTATAATTCACCCCTCCACTTT.

The chain combines TRBV2 with TRBJ2-5, with 9 bases that match TRBD2. V was pared by 4 bases and J by 1 base, with 7 bases of the junction left unmatched. This CDR3 region has 16 residues. Germline CDR1 SNHLY, CDR2 FYNNEI. The CDR3 DNA reads TGTGCCAGCAGTGCTGGACTAGCGACCCTCCAAGAGACCCAGTACTTC. Protein: CASSAGLATLQETQYF.

The chain joins TRBV18 to TRBJ1-1; TRBD1 aligns across 7 bases. The CDR3 sequence is 13 residues long. Germline V lookup: CDR1 KGHSH, CDR2 LQKENI. Trimming removed 4 bases from V and 6 bases from J; junction bases left unmatched: 5. CDR3 protein: CASSQGALPEAFF. The CDR3 region has the DNA TGTGCCAGCTCACAGGGGGCTCTCCCTGAAGCTTTCTTT.

The chain links TRBV6-5 to TRBJ2-7; perhaps TRBD2 as D (5 bases). Germline values: CDR1 MNHEY, CDR2 SVGAGI. V dropped 0 bases and J dropped 7 bases, with 7 bases sitting between them. The CDR3 contains 12 residues. CDR3 region: CASSYSRGEQYF. In DNA form, the CDR3 reads TGTGCCAGCAGTTACTCGAGAGGGGAGCAGTACTTC.

V usage is TRBV5-1 and J usage is TRBJ2-7; TRBD2 matches 9 bases. The length of the CDR3 is 17 residues. Germline loops: CDR1 SGHRS, CDR2 YFSETQ. V was clipped by 3 bases and J by 2 bases; unmatched bases: 12. CDR3: CASSSLPGLASPYEQYF. CDR3 coding DNA: TGCGCCAGCAGCTCCCTCCCGGGACTAGCTTCCCCCTACGAGCAGTACTTC.

This clone was found many times. The sample carries other DNA sequences with the same CDR3. The chain employs TRBV6-5 and TRBJ1-5; a possible D gene is TRBD1 (6 bases). Germline CDR1 is MNHEY and CDR2 is SVGAGI. The CDR3 extends over 15 amino acids. The V and J ends lost 6 bases and 1 base respectively, with 13 bases between them. This CDR3 is CASSRNRESNQPQHF. CDR3 nucleotides: TGTGCCAGCAGCCGAAACAGGGAGAGCAATCAGCCCCAGCATTTT.

The gene calls are TRBV18 and TRBJ2-7; possibly TRBD2 for D (6 bases). The CDR3 runs to 13 residues. Trimming pared 4 bases from V and 0 bases from J, leaving 7 bases between. Germline CDR1 reads KGHSH; CDR2 reads LQKENI. The CDR3 DNA follows: TGTGCCAGCTCACTAGCGGACTCCTACGAGCAGTACTTC. It codes for CASSLADSYEQYF.